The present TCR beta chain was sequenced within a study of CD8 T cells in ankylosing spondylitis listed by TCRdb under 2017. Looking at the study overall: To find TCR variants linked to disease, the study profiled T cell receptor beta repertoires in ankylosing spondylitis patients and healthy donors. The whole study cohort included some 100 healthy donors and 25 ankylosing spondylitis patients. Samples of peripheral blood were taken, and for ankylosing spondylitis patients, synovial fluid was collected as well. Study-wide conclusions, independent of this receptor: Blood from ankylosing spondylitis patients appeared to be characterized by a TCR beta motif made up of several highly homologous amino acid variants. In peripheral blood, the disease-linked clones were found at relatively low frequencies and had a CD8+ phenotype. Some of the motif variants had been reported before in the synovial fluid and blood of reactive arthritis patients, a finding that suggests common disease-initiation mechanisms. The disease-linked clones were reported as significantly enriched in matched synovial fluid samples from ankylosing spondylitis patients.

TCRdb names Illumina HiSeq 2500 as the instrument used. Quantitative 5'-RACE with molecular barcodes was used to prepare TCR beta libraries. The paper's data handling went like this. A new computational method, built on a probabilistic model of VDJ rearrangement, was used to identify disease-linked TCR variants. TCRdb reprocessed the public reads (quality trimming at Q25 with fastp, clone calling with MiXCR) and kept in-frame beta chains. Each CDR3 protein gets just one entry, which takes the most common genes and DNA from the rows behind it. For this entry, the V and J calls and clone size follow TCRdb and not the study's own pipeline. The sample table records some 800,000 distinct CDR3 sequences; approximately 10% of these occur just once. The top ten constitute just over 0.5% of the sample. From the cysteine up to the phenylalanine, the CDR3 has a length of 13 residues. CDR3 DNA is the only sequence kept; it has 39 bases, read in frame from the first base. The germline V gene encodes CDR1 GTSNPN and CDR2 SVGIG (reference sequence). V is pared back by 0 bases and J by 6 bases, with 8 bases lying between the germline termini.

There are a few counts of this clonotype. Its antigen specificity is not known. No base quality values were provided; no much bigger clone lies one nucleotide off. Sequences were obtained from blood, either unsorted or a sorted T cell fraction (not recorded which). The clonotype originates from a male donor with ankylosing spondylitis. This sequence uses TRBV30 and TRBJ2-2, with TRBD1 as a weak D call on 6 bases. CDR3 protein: CAWSVNRAGELFF. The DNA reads TGTGCCTGGAGTGTAAACAGGGCCGGGGAGCTGTTTTTT.